Listed here are 3 T cell receptor beta chains from one sample, sequenced in a study of blood T cell repertoires in COVID-19. Produced via immunoSEQ multiplex PCR; TCRdb's table is partial and in-frame only. The table has approximately 160,000 clones, around 83% seen once. The sequenced sample consisted of PBMCs or T cells enriched from blood (not recorded which). The receptors were gathered from a woman between 45 and 60 years old in a cohort exposed to, infected with or recovered from COVID-19 (not recorded which).

The chain has TRBV19 and TRBJ1-6; D unclear. The germline CDR1 and CDR2 sequences are LNHDA and SQIVND (reference sequence). The V gene lost 5 bases and the J gene lost 6 bases, with 17 bases spanning the gap. This CDR3 is 16 amino acids long. The CDR3 DNA reads TGTGCCAGTAGTCCCGGCTTCGAACAGTTTAATTCACCCCTCCACTTT. Translated: CASSPGFEQFNSPLHF.

The chain combines TRBV27 with TRBJ1-1, with 7 bases matching TRBD1. V was pared by 7 bases and J by 6 bases, with 17 bases of the junction left unmatched. Germline assignment: CDR1 MNHEY and CDR2 SMNVEV (reference sequence). The CDR3 contains 16 residues. The CDR3 DNA is TGTGCCAGCACTTCTGATGGGAAGGGCAGGGGGGCTGAAGCTTTCTTT. It specifies CASTSDGKGRGAEAFF.

This rearrangement joins TRBV7-9 to TRBJ1-1, with D possibly TRBD1 on 5 matching bases. The CDR3 totals 14 residues. The germline gives CDR1 SEHNR, CDR2 FQNEAQ (reference sequence). V lost 0 bases to trimming and J lost 10 bases, with 15 bases between them. CDR3 DNA sequence: TGTGCCAGCAGCTTAGCGGCAGGAGCCCAGGGAGCTTTCTTT. This encodes CASSLAAGAQGAFF.